The 15 T cell receptor beta chains below were found in one sample sequenced in a study of OX40 agonist ivuxolimab in advanced cancers. Clones were sequenced by immunoSEQ multiplex PCR, and TCRdb holds only the in-frame ones, with some missing. The sample shows about 51,000 clones, 80% to 85% of them seen only once. The input for sequencing was CD4+ or CD8+ T cells sorted from blood, taken in a trial of the OX40 agonist ivuxolimab. These receptors all come from an adult with an advanced solid tumor such as melanoma, head and neck, liver or kidney cancer.

The CDR3: CASSPGAFNEKLFF. The CDR3 nucleotides read TGTGCCAGCAGCCCAGGGGCTTTTAATGAAAAACTGTTTTTT. This chain links TRBV9 with TRBJ1-4; TRBD1 is a possible D gene (6 bases). V lost 4 bases and J 4 bases, leaving 11 bases between the germline ends. The CDR3 has 14 residues. CDR1 SGDLS and CDR2 YYNGEE come from the germline V gene.

The chain has TRBV29-1 and TRBJ1-2; the match to TRBD1 covers 7 bases. This CDR3 spans 11 amino acids. With V trimmed by 8 bases and J by 4 bases, 4 bases remained unmatched. The V gene's germline CDR1 is SQVTM and CDR2 ANQGSEA. CDR3 residues: CSSRTGYGYTF. The CDR3 nucleotides are TGCAGCTCCCGGACAGGCTATGGCTACACCTTC.

This chain connects TRBV4-2 to TRBJ1-3; D remains ambiguous. Trimming left V 0 bases short and J 4 bases short, with 13 bases between. CDR1 LGHNA and CDR2 YNFKEQ come from the germline V gene. This CDR3 spans 16 amino acids. The CDR3 spells CASSQDLNLPGNTIYF. CDR3 coding DNA: TGTGCCAGCAGCCAAGATCTTAACTTACCAGGAAACACCATATATTTT.

This chain links TRBV7-8 with TRBJ1-6; the D gene is possibly TRBD1 (5 bases). This CDR3 spans 14 amino acids. The V end was cut by 1 base, the J end by 7 bases, with 8 bases between. The germline gives CDR1 SGHVS, CDR2 FQNEAQ. CDR3 DNA: TGTGCCAGCAGCTTAGACAGGCGGAATTCACCCCTCCACTTT. Translating gives CASSLDRRNSPLHF.

In this sample, this clone turned up a few times. The chain carries TRBV15 and TRBJ2-5; 12 bases are shared with TRBD1. The CDR3 extends over 16 amino acids. The J segment lost 4 bases and the V segment lost 3 bases, leaving 6 bases of the junction unmatched. Germline CDR1 and CDR2: LNHNV and YYDKDF (reference sequence). CDR3: CATSSSRDRGRETQYF. The DNA for the CDR3 is TGTGCCACCAGCAGTAGCCGGGACAGGGGGCGAGAGACCCAGTACTTC.

This sequence joins TRBV15 and TRBJ1-3; TRBD1 might be the D (5 bases). Per germline, CDR1 LNHNV and CDR2 YYDKDF (reference sequence). Trimming took off 9 bases at V and 4 bases at J, with 16 bases between the two ends. The CDR3 runs to 14 residues. This CDR3 reads CATSQGVGGNTIYF. The CDR3 coding sequence is TGTGCCACGAGCCAGGGAGTTGGGGGAAACACCATATATTTT.

The chain employs TRBV19 and TRBJ2-6; D unresolved. Germline values: CDR1 LNHDA, CDR2 SQIVND (reference sequence). The CDR3 extends over 16 amino acids. V was shortened by 3 bases and J by 0 bases, with 9 bases between the two germline ends. The CDR3 loop is CASSIGQPSGANVLTF. In DNA form, the CDR3 reads TGTGCCAGTAGTATCGGTCAGCCCTCTGGGGCCAACGTCCTGACTTTC.

The chain's CDR3 is CASSSEGNQPQHF. The CDR3 bases are TGTGCCAGCAGCTCGGAGGGAAATCAGCCCCAGCATTTT. V gene TRBV6-1 combines with J gene TRBJ1-5; D remains ambiguous. Per the germline V gene, CDR1 is MNHNS and CDR2 is SASEGT. The germline V and J ends were trimmed by 6 bases and 4 bases, with 10 bases remaining between them. CDR3 length: 13 amino acids.

This chain uses TRBV19 with TRBJ1-1; D may be TRBD1 (6 bases). Trimming took off 7 bases at V and 5 bases at J, with 17 bases between the two ends. Germline CDR1 reads LNHDA; CDR2 reads SQIVND (reference sequence). The CDR3 is 14 amino acids. The CDR3 protein is CASIRGDTRTEAFF. CDR3 DNA: TGTGCCAGTATCCGGGGGGACACCAGGACTGAAGCTTTCTTT.

This chain links TRBV4-2 with TRBJ2-2; the match to TRBD2 covers 8 bases. From germline, CDR1 is LGHNA and CDR2 YNFKEQ. The junction had 3 bases not matched to a gene; V was cut back by 0 bases and J by 3 bases. CDR3 length: 16 residues. CDR3 in amino acids: CASSQEVAGYTGELFF. CDR3 nucleotide sequence: TGTGCCAGCAGCCAAGAGGTAGCGGGGTACACCGGGGAGCTGTTTTTT.

The chain recombines TRBV6-6 with TRBJ1-2; possibly TRBD1 for D (5 bases). The CDR3 has 14 residues. Trimming removed 0 bases at V and 6 bases at J, with 11 bases between. Per the germline V gene, CDR1 is MNHNY and CDR2 is SVGAGI (reference sequence). CDR3 bases: TGTGCCAGCAGTTACTCGACCAGGGTGGATGGCTACACCTTC. Protein product: CASSYSTRVDGYTF.

The V call is TRBV5-6, the J call TRBJ2-5, with 8 bases lining up with TRBD1. Germline trimming cut 7 bases from V and 1 base from J; bases unmatched to any gene: 15. Per the germline V gene, CDR1 is SGHDT and CDR2 is YYEEEE. This CDR3 comprises 17 residues. This CDR3 reads CASQQYTDRGSQETQYF. In DNA, the CDR3 is TGTGCCAGCCAGCAGTACACCGACAGGGGCTCCCAAGAGACCCAGTACTTC.

The rearrangement joins TRBV13 to TRBJ1-2; 10 positions agree with TRBD1. The CDR3 covers 17 residues. V was pared by 5 bases and J by 6 bases, with 15 bases of the junction left unmatched. Germline CDR1 and CDR2: PRHDT and FYEKMQ (reference sequence). In DNA, the CDR3 is TGTGCCAGCAGCCTTATTAAAACCCGGACAGGGGGAGATGGCTACACCTTC. It yields the protein CASSLIKTRTGGDGYTF.

The rearrangement uses TRBV19 and TRBJ1-2; 7 positions match TRBD1. CDR1 and CDR2 from the germline V gene are LNHDA and SQIVND (reference sequence). The CDR3 loop spans 14 amino acids. V shed 5 bases, J shed 7 bases, and the junction held 10 bases outside the gene matches. In nucleotides, the CDR3 is TGTGCCAGTAGTTCGACAGGGAGGGTGTTTGGCTACACCTTC. Translation gives CASSSTGRVFGYTF. The variable domain in full, with the rest retrieved from reference TRBV19 and TRBJ1-2, is DGGITQSPKYLFRKEGQNVTLSCEQNLNHDAMYWYRQDPGQGLRLIYYSQIVNDFQKGDIAEGYSVSREKKESFPLTVTSAQKNPTAFYLCASSSTGRVFGYTFGSGTRLTVV.

The chain carries TRBV29-1 and TRBJ2-5, with D possibly TRBD2 on 6 matching bases. The germline V and J ends were trimmed by 8 bases and 4 bases, with 11 bases remaining between them. Germline V gene data show CDR1 as SQVTM and CDR2 as ANQGSEA. The length of the CDR3 is 11 residues. CDR3 nucleotide sequence: TGCAGCCTCGGCGGGGCAGAGACCCAGTACTTC. Its protein product is CSLGGAETQYF.